This T cell receptor (beta chain) was found in a study of T cell responses to AZD1222 COVID-19 vaccine. Notes on this clone: Its antigen is unidentified.

Study observations and caveats: No repertoire was sampled before or during the peak T cell response, only after it.

Germline CDR1 SGHTA, CDR2 FQGNSA. This CDR3 spans 14 amino acids. V lost 2 bases and J lost 2, with 9 bases in between. The data were produced by immunoSEQ multiplex PCR, yet TCRdb's version contains in-frame clones alone and is incomplete. The sample has over 100,000 clones; 85% to 95% are singletons. The sequences come from peripheral blood, collected on day 0 of AZD1222 vaccination. The source of this sequence is an adult in good health. V usage is TRBV7-2 and J usage is TRBJ2-5; a weak D match, TRBD2 (5 bases). CDR3: CASSLIRDQETQYF. The CDR3, as DNA: TGTGCCAGCAGCTTAATTCGGGATCAAGAGACCCAGTACTTC.